A single sample gave rise to the 10 T cell receptor beta chains below, sequenced in a study of CD8 T cells in ankylosing spondylitis. A single record per CDR3 protein comes from TCRdb applying MiXCR to the 5' RACE reads. Among 150,000 to 200,000 distinct CDR3 sequences, under 35% were seen once, and the ten largest hold around 6.2%. Sequenced: synovial fluid, either unsorted or a sorted T cell fraction (not recorded which). These receptors all stem from a male donor with ankylosing spondylitis.

The rearrangement uses TRBV5-1 and TRBJ1-2; 9 bases fit TRBD1. Germline V gives CDR1 SGHRS, CDR2 YFSETQ. The CDR3 loop spans 13 amino acids. The trim removed 4 bases at V and 4 bases at J, leaving 2 bases unmatched. CDR3 nucleotides: TGCGCCAGCAGCCAGACAGGGGGCTATGGCTACACCTTC. Translating it yields CASSQTGGYGYTF.

V usage is TRBV5-1 and J usage is TRBJ1-3; D remains ambiguous. CDR1 is SGHRS, CDR2 YFSETQ, per germline. V lost 0 bases and J 0 bases, leaving 7 bases between the germline ends. The CDR3 covers 15 residues. CDR3 coding DNA: TGCGCCAGCAGCTTGGCGGGCAGCTCTGGAAACACCATATATTTT. Protein: CASSLAGSSGNTIYF.

The rearrangement joins TRBV4-2 to TRBJ2-1, with no clear D. The CDR3 is 14 amino acids. Per germline, CDR1 LGHNA and CDR2 YNFKEQ. With 4 bases removed from V and 1 base from J, the gap between germline ends came to 8 bases. The CDR3 reads CASSPLGSYNEQFF. The CDR3 nucleotides are TGTGCCAGCAGCCCACTGGGTTCCTACAATGAGCAGTTCTTC.

This sequence joins TRBV7-9 and TRBJ1-2; D is undetermined. With 10 bases removed from V and 2 bases from J, the gap between germline ends came to 23 bases. CDR3 length equals 16 residues. The V gene's germline CDR1 is SEHNR and CDR2 FQNEAQ (reference sequence). DNA for the CDR3: TGTGCCACCAGTACAAAGAAAGTTAGGAAAAACTATGGCTACACCTTC. Its translation: CATSTKKVRKNYGYTF. Looking up the rest from reference TRBV7-9 and TRBJ1-2 gives the full variable domain: DTGVSQNPRHKITKRGQNVTFRCDPISEHNRLYWYRQTLGQGPEFLTYFQNEAQLEKSRLLSDRFSAERPKGSFSTLEIQRTEQGDSAMYLCATSTKKVRKNYGYTFGSGTRLTVV.

This clonotype was seen only a few times. V usage is TRBV7-9 and J usage is TRBJ1-5; TRBD1 matches 7 bases. This CDR3 is built from 16 residues. V trimming: 2 bases; J trimming: 0 bases; junction bases outside the gene matches: 4. Germline loops: CDR1 SEHNR, CDR2 FQNEAQ (reference sequence). CDR3 protein: CASSLFPGGSNQPQHF. The CDR3, as DNA: TGTGCCAGCAGCTTATTCCCAGGGGGTAGCAATCAGCCCCAGCATTTT.

This clonotype was seen more than once but under ten times. The chain has TRBV29-1 and TRBJ2-3; D possibly corresponds to TRBD2 (5 bases). The CDR3 runs to 14 residues. The ends were cut back, 1 base at V and 4 bases at J, with 12 bases in the middle. Germline CDR1 reads SQVTM; CDR2 reads ANQGSEA. This chain's CDR3 is CSVEAPSGADTQYF. Here the CDR3 DNA reads TGCAGCGTTGAAGCCCCCTCCGGGGCAGATACGCAGTATTTT.

This clonotype has ten or more counts. DNA for the CDR3: TGCAGTGCTAGGGGACAGTCGGGGTACTACGAGCAGTACTTC. It codes for CSARGQSGYYEQYF. The chain has TRBV20-1 and TRBJ2-7; 7 positions agree with TRBD1. The CDR3 runs to 14 residues. Germline lookup yields CDR1 DFQATT and CDR2 SNEGSKA (reference sequence). V was clipped by 3 bases and J by 3 bases; unmatched bases: 8.

This clonotype came up a few times. The chain carries TRBV5-4 and TRBJ1-1, with D maybe TRBD1 (6 bases). Germline CDR1 SGHNT, CDR2 YYREEE (reference sequence). Trimming shortened V by 5 bases and J by 4 bases, and 21 bases separated the two germline ends. The CDR3 extends over 16 amino acids. The CDR3 sequence: CASSPGAQGSVTEAFF. CDR3 sequence (DNA): TGTGCCAGCAGTCCGGGGGCGCAGGGATCGGTCACTGAAGCTTTCTTT.

To note about this clonotype: This CDR3 fails to terminate in the conserved phenylalanine or tryptophan, so it likely reflects a read error. This sequence joins TRBV27 and TRBJ2-2; D uncertain. Germline CDR1 and CDR2: MNHEY and SMNVEV (reference sequence). Trimming took 3 bases from V and 5 from J, leaving 10 bases between them. CDR3 size: 14 residues. In DNA, the CDR3 is TGTGCCAGCAGTTTTTCCCCCATAACCGGGGAGCTGTTTAGT. It yields the protein CASSFSPITGELFS.

This clonotype was picked up many times. CDR3 loop: CASSLFPSGTPGNGYTF. CDR3 DNA sequence: TGCGCCAGCAGCTTGTTCCCCTCCGGGACACCGGGCAACGGCTACACCTTC. J is TRBJ1-2 and V is TRBV5-1; tentative D call: TRBD1 (6 bases). This CDR3 comprises 17 residues. The V end lost 1 base, the J end lost 8 bases, and 24 bases lay between the germline ends. Germline assignment: CDR1 SGHRS and CDR2 YFSETQ.